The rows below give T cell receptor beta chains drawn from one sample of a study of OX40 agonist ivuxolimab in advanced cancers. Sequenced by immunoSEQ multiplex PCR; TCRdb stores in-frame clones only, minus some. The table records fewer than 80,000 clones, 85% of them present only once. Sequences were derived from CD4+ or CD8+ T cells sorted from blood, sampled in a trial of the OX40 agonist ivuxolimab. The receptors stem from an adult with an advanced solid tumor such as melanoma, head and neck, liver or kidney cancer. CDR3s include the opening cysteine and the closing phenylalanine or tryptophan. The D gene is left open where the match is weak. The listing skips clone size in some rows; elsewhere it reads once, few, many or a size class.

CASSLGGTAEAFF TGTGCCAGCAGCTTAGGTGGGACTGCTGAAGCTTTCTTT . TRBJ1-1 13 TRBV2 .
CASSFDSSGTEAFF TGCGCCAGCAGCTTCGACAGTTCCGGCACTGAAGCTTTCTTT . TRBJ1-1 14 TRBV5-1 .
CASSLPSGEQYF TGCGCCAGCAGCCTACCGTCGGGGGAGCAGTACTTC . TRBJ2-7 12 TRBV5-1 .
CASSWGLAGLSIHEQYF TGTGCCAGCAGTTGGGGACTAGCGGGGCTTTCAATCCACGAGCAGTACTTC . TRBJ2-7 17 TRBV2 TRBD2
CASRQGFRSGNTIYF TGTGCCAGCAGGCAAGGGTTTAGGTCTGGAAACACCATATATTTT . TRBJ1-3 15 TRBV27 .
CASSLVPQGAQYF TGTGCCAGCAGCTTAGTTCCACAGGGGGCCCAGTACTTC . TRBJ2-5 13 TRBV11-3 TRBD1
CASTGQGTGTEAFF TGTGCCAGCACCGGACAGGGGACGGGGACTGAAGCTTTCTTT . TRBJ1-1 14 TRBV7-9 TRBD1
CASSYGAKNSPLHF TGTGCCAGCAGTTACGGCGCCAAAAATTCACCCCTCCACTTT few TRBJ1-6 14 TRBV6-5 .
CASTLDRGKLFF TGCGCCAGCACCTTAGACAGGGGAAAACTGTTTTTT . TRBJ1-4 12 TRBV5-1 TRBD1
CASSLVVAGAGTEAFF TGTGCCAGCAGCTTGGTGGTTGCAGGGGCCGGCACTGAAGCTTTCTTT few TRBJ1-1 16 TRBV5-5 .
CASSETSLSYEQYF TGCGCCAGCAGTGAGACTAGCCTAAGCTACGAGCAGTACTTC . TRBJ2-7 14 TRBV10-2 .
CASSLGGAEKYNEQFF TGTGCCAGCAGCTTAGGTGGAGCGGAGAAATACAATGAGCAGTTCTTC . TRBJ2-1 16 TRBV11-2 .
CASSFGLSSGNTIYF TGTGCCAGCAGTTTTGGACTCAGCTCTGGAAACACCATATATTTT . TRBJ1-3 15 TRBV5-6 .
CASSDTIYYEQYF TGTGCCAGCTCGGACACAATTTACTACGAGCAGTACTTC . TRBJ2-7 13 TRBV21-1 .
CASRPSTGQPNEKLFF TGCGCCAGCAGACCCTCTACAGGGCAGCCTAATGAAAAACTGTTTTTT . TRBJ1-4 16 TRBV5-1 .
CASSFAGTGVRTNEKLFF TGTGCCAGCAGTTTCGCTGGGACAGGGGTAAGAACTAATGAAAAACTGTTTTTT . TRBJ1-4 18 TRBV28 TRBD1
CASSTTTGSTQYF TGTGCCAGCAGCACGACGACAGGGAGTACGCAGTATTTT . TRBJ2-3 13 TRBV2 TRBD1
CASSPPASGANVLTF TGTGCCAGCAGTCCCCCAGCCTCTGGGGCCAACGTCCTGACTTTC . TRBJ2-6 15 TRBV28 .
CASSLRQGGYGYTF TGTGCCAGCAGCTTACGACAGGGCGGCTATGGCTACACCTTC . TRBJ1-2 14 TRBV11-2 TRBD1
CASSPAGNRETQYF TGTGCCAGTAGCCCCGCAGGGAATCGAGAGACCCAGTACTTC . TRBJ2-5 14 TRBV19 .
CASSLEGSRTKNIQYF TGTGCCAGCAGCTTAGAAGGGTCCAGGACCAAAAACATTCAGTACTTC few TRBJ2-4 16 TRBV7-6 .
CSVEDTGGREQYF TGCAGCGTTGAAGATACAGGGGGCAGGGAGCAGTACTTC . TRBJ2-7 13 TRBV29-1 TRBD1
CASSLRSLGPNTEAFF TGTGCCAGCAGCTTAAGGTCGCTGGGACCGAACACTGAAGCTTTCTTT . TRBJ1-1 16 TRBV7-9 .
CASSLRQGNEKLFF TGTGCCAGCAGCTTAAGGCAGGGTAATGAAAAACTGTTTTTT once TRBJ1-4 14 TRBV7-9 .
CVTRPGPNTGELFF TGTGTCACCCGCCCCGGACCGAACACCGGGGAGCTGTTTTTT . TRBJ2-2 14 TRBV28 .
CASSLAPRSGSQFF TGTGCCAGCAGCTTAGCGCCGCGAAGCGGGAGTCAGTTCTTC . TRBJ2-1 14 TRBV7-9 TRBD2
CASSPQGAGNTIYF TGTGCCAGCTCACCACAGGGGGCCGGAAACACCATATATTTT . TRBJ1-3 14 TRBV18 TRBD1
CASRREGLSDYEQYF TGTGCCAGCAGAAGAGAGGGGCTGTCGGATTACGAGCAGTACTTC . TRBJ2-7 15 TRBV2 .
CASRHRDRGVYEQYF TGTGCCAGCAGACACCGGGACAGGGGGGTTTACGAGCAGTACTTC few TRBJ2-7 15 TRBV6-5 TRBD1
CAIKRDQLNYGYTF TGTGCCATCAAGAGGGACCAACTTAACTATGGCTACACCTTC . TRBJ1-2 14 TRBV10-3 .
CASSQAQIPAETQYF TGTGCCAGCAGCCAAGCTCAGATTCCGGCAGAGACCCAGTACTTC . TRBJ2-5 15 TRBV14 .
CASSLRTGGASEAFF TGTGCCAGCAGCCTACGGACAGGGGGCGCCTCTGAAGCTTTCTTT . TRBJ1-1 15 TRBV11-2 TRBD1
CASSLVLAGGGTQYF TGTGCCAGCAGCTTGGTCCTAGCGGGAGGGGGAACGCAGTATTTT . TRBJ2-3 15 TRBV5-4 TRBD2
CASSPRQGSSYEQYF TGTGCCAGCTCACCACGACAGGGTAGCTCCTACGAGCAGTACTTC . TRBJ2-7 15 TRBV18 TRBD1
CASSLQGWDGYTF TGTGCCAGCAGTCTACAGGGCTGGGATGGCTACACCTTC . TRBJ1-2 13 TRBV27 .
CASSPYLPAGTYNEQFF TGTGCCAGCTCACCGTACCTGCCAGCGGGAACCTACAATGAGCAGTTCTTC . TRBJ2-1 17 TRBV18 TRBD2
CASSREGLYEQYF TGTGCCAGCAGCCGGGAGGGCCTTTACGAGCAGTACTTC . TRBJ2-7 13 TRBV11-2 TRBD2
CASSFGGANRNTEAFF TGTGCCAGCAGTTTTGGGGGGGCGAACCGCAACACTGAAGCTTTCTTT . TRBJ1-1 16 TRBV7-9 .
CASSIDSGTSGGPSNEQFF TGTGCCAGTAGTATAGATTCCGGGACTAGCGGGGGACCCAGCAATGAGCAGTTCTTC . TRBJ2-1 19 TRBV19 TRBD2
CATRKGGSPPLYEQYF TGTGCCACCAGGAAGGGGGGGAGTCCCCCCCTCTACGAGCAGTACTTC few TRBJ2-7 16 TRBV7-3 .
CASSFGTSGFYTGELFF TGTGCCAGCAGCTTCGGGACTAGCGGGTTTTACACCGGGGAGCTGTTTTTT . TRBJ2-2 17 TRBV5-4 TRBD2
CASSLATPTQETQYF TGTGCCAGCAGCTTAGCGACCCCCACCCAAGAGACCCAGTACTTC . TRBJ2-5 15 TRBV7-2 .